This entry lists 18 T cell receptor beta chains sequenced from one sample in a study of blood T cell repertoires in COVID-19. TCRdb's copy holds only in-frame clones and misses some; the assay was immunoSEQ multiplex PCR. The sample includes 120,000 to 150,000 clones, approximately 84% seen only once; the top ten take about 5.1%. Sequencing input: peripheral blood. The origin of the receptors is a human donor in a cohort sampled during active COVID-19.

On this clone: Other DNA sequences in this sample translate to the same CDR3. The CDR3 reads CASSRGDGTEAFF. Written as DNA, the CDR3 is TGTGCCAGCAGCAGGGGTGACGGCACTGAAGCTTTCTTT. This chain joins TRBV9 and TRBJ1-1; possibly TRBD1 for D (5 bases). The CDR3 is 13 amino acids. Trimming removed 4 bases from V and 4 bases from J, with 11 bases in between. Germline loops: CDR1 SGDLS, CDR2 YYNGEE.

This rearrangement joins TRBV6-5 to TRBJ1-1, with D hard to call. CDR1 is MNHEY and CDR2 is SVGAGI in the germline V gene. V gave up 7 bases and J gave up 3 bases, with 18 bases separating them. The CDR3 contains 15 residues. Here the CDR3 reads CASTTRVSGYTEAFF. The CDR3 DNA reads as TGTGCCAGCACCACAAGGGTGTCGGGGTACACTGAAGCTTTCTTT.

The chain employs TRBV4-1 and TRBJ1-2; D possibly corresponds to TRBD1 (5 bases). Trimming pared 3 bases from V and 4 bases from J, leaving 15 bases between. Looked up from germline, CDR1 is MGHRA and CDR2 is YSYEKL. This CDR3 has 15 residues. The CDR3 DNA reads TGCGCCAGCAGCCAGGTGGGGAGGGGCCTCTATGGCTACACCTTC. Protein: CASSQVGRGLYGYTF.

The chain joins TRBV7-9 to TRBJ2-3; a possible D gene is TRBD2 (6 bases). This CDR3 is 14 amino acids long. Trimming removed 3 bases at V and 5 bases at J, with 12 bases between. Germline-derived CDR1 and CDR2 are SEHNR and FQNEAQ (reference sequence). CDR3 DNA sequence: TGTGCCAGCAGCTTGGAGGGAGCTATAGATACGCAGTATTTT. Its protein product is CASSLEGAIDTQYF.

The CDR3 DNA reads TGTGCCAGCAGCAATCTTTTTGTCGGGGATTTGAACACTGAAGCTTTCTTT. Amino acid sequence: CASSNLFVGDLNTEAFF. The chain carries TRBV21-1 and TRBJ1-1. TRBV21-1 is reported as a pseudogene. This CDR3 region has 17 residues.

This clone has just a few counts. The chain has TRBV28 and TRBJ2-7, with D maybe TRBD1 (7 bases). V lost 5 bases and J 2 bases, leaving 16 bases between the germline ends. The CDR3 spans 15 residues. Germline assignment: CDR1 MDHEN and CDR2 SYDVKM. In DNA, the CDR3 is TGTGCCAGCAGTGGCCCAGCAGGGGGGCCCTACGAGCAGTACTTC. Residues: CASSGPAGGPYEQYF.

J is TRBJ1-2 and V is TRBV7-8; TRBD1 might be the D (5 bases). Trimming removed 2 bases from V and 0 bases from J, with 13 bases in between. The CDR3 runs to 16 residues. CDR1 SGHVS and CDR2 FQNEAQ come from the germline V gene. CDR3 sequence reads: CASSLMAQGTNYGYTF. The CDR3 nucleotides read TGTGCCAGCAGCTTAATGGCTCAGGGAACTAACTATGGCTACACCTTC.

The V and J genes are TRBV3-1 (or the pseudogene TRBV3-2) and TRBJ2-3; TRBD2 matches at 8 bases. There are 16 residues in the CDR3. With V trimmed by 5 bases and J by 1 base, 8 bases remained unmatched. In germline, CDR1 is LGHDT, CDR2 YNNKEL (reference sequence). CDR3 protein: CASSGDGRGGTDTQYF. CDR3 coding DNA: TGTGCCAGCAGCGGCGACGGGCGGGGGGGCACAGATACGCAGTATTTT.

The chain recombines TRBV12-3 or TRBV12-4 with TRBJ1-1; D unresolved. Trimming took 4 bases from V and 3 from J, leaving 9 bases between them. The CDR3 is made up of 13 amino acids. CDR3 sequence (DNA): TGTGCCAGCAGTTGGTGGACTGACACTGAAGCTTTCTTT. Its translation: CASSWWTDTEAFF.

V is TRBV18 and J is TRBJ2-5; TRBD1 might be the D (6 bases). V was cut by 1 base and J by 4 bases, with 7 bases left in between. The V gene's germline CDR1 is KGHSH and CDR2 LQKENI. The CDR3 sequence is 13 residues long. CDR3 residues: CASSPRQAETQYF. The CDR3 DNA sequence: TGTGCCAGCTCACCACGACAGGCAGAGACCCAGTACTTC.

This chain joins TRBV11-2 and TRBJ2-5, with 9 nucleotides matching TRBD2. Germline V gene sequence: CDR1 SGHAT, CDR2 FQNNGV. The CDR3 contains 16 residues. Trimming at V came to 5 bases and at J to 4 bases, leaving 11 bases not matched to a gene. The CDR3 is CASSLSGGGNRETQYF. The CDR3 nucleotides are TGTGCCAGCAGCCTTAGCGGGGGAGGCAACCGAGAGACCCAGTACTTC.

The genes are TRBV2 and TRBJ2-7; 7 bases match TRBD2. With 4 bases clipped from V and 6 bases from J, the junction kept 9 bases outside the gene matches. CDR1 is SNHLY and CDR2 is FYNNEI in the germline V gene. The CDR3 contains 14 residues. The CDR3 reads CASSGGTTRREQYF. Here the CDR3 DNA reads TGTGCCAGCAGTGGGGGGACTACCCGTCGCGAGCAGTACTTC.

This chain uses TRBV18 with TRBJ1-2; possible D gene TRBD1, 5 bases. The CDR3 loop spans 14 amino acids. The V gene lost 3 bases and the J gene lost 4 bases, with 12 bases spanning the gap. Germline CDR1 KGHSH, CDR2 LQKENI. CDR3 residues: CASSPQTELYGYTF. CDR3 nucleotide sequence: TGTGCCAGCTCACCCCAGACAGAGCTCTATGGCTACACCTTC. Full variable domain (missing parts from reference TRBV18 and TRBJ1-2): NAGVMQNPRHLVRRRGQEARLRCSPMKGHSHVYWYRQLPEEGLKFMVYLQKENIIDESGMPKERFSAEFPKEGPSILRIQQVVRGDSAAYFCASSPQTELYGYTFGSGTRLTVV.

This chain uses TRBV30 with TRBJ1-2; no reliable D call. This CDR3 is 13 amino acids long. V was pared by 2 bases and J by 8 bases, with 15 bases between. Looked up from germline, CDR1 is GTSNPN and CDR2 is SVGIG (reference sequence). CDR3 in amino acids: CAWSPKRVGGYTF. In nucleotides, the CDR3 is TGTGCCTGGAGTCCTAAGAGGGTGGGCGGCTACACCTTC. The entire variable domain, with the rest obtained from reference TRBV30 and TRBJ1-2, is as follows: SQTIHQWPATLVQPVGSPLSLECTVEGTSNPNLYWYRQAAGRGLQLLFYSVGIGQISSEVPQNLSASRPQDRQFILSSKKLLLSDSGFYLCAWSPKRVGGYTFGSGTRLTVV.

The chain has TRBV6-1 and TRBJ2-5, with D maybe TRBD1 (6 bases). CDR1 is MNHNS, CDR2 SASEGT, per germline. CDR3 length: 15 residues. Trimming cost V 2 bases and J 5 bases, with 15 bases left between them. The CDR3 reads CASSETEQGRETQYF. CDR3 nucleotides: TGTGCCAGCAGTGAAACGGAACAGGGTAGGGAGACCCAGTACTTC.

The chain is built from TRBV7-3 and TRBJ1-1; possibly TRBD1 for D (6 bases). Trimming took 4 bases from V and 3 from J, leaving 9 bases between them. In germline, CDR1 is SGHTA, CDR2 FQGTGA. The CDR3 runs to 13 residues. CDR3 in DNA: TGTGCCAGCAGCTACAACAGGGACACTGAAGCTTTCTTT. This encodes CASSYNRDTEAFF.

The CDR3 DNA reads as TGTGCCTGGAGTGTCGGACAGGGGGCAGATACGCAGTATTTT. Translated, it gives CAWSVGQGADTQYF. V is TRBV30 and J is TRBJ2-3; 10 nucleotides match TRBD1. V lost 0 bases and J lost 4; bases outside the gene matches: 1. Germline V gene data show CDR1 as GTSNPN and CDR2 as SVGIG (reference sequence). The CDR3 covers 14 residues.

The genes are TRBV5-1 and TRBJ2-1, with 11 bases matching TRBD1. This CDR3 has 16 amino acids. Looked up from germline, CDR1 is SGHRS and CDR2 is YFSETQ. Trimming took 4 bases from V and 4 from J; bases not matched to a gene: 7. This chain's CDR3 is CASSPGTGGPYNEQFF. The CDR3 region has the DNA TGCGCCAGCAGCCCCGGGACAGGGGGTCCGTACAATGAGCAGTTCTTC.